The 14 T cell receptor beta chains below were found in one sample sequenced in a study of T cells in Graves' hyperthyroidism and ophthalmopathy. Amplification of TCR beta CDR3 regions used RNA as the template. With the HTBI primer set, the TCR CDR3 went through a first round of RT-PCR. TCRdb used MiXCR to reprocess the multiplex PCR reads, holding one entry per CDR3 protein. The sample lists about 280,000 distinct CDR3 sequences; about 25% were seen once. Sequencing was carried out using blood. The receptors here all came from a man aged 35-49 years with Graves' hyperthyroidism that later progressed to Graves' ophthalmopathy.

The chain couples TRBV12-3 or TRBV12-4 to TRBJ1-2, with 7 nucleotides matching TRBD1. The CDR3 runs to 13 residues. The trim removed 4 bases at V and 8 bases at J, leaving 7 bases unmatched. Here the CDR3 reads CASSSRQGRGYTF. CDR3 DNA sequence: TGTGCCAGCAGTTCCCGACAGGGAAGGGGCTACACCTTC.

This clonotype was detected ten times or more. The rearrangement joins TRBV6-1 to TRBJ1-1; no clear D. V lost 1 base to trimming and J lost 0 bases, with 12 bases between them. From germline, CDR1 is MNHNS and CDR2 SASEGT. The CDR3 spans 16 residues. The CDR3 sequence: CASSEGLGSLNTEAFF. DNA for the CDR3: TGTGCCAGCAGTGAAGGTCTCGGCAGTTTGAACACTGAAGCTTTCTTT.

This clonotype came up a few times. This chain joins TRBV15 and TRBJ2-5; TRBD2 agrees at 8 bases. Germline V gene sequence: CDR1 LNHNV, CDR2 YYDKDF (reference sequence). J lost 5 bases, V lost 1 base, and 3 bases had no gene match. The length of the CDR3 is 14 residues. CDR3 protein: CATSRGSGGETQYF. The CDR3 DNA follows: TGTGCCACCAGCAGAGGTTCGGGGGGGGAGACCCAGTACTTC. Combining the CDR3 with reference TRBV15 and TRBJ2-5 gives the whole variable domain DAMVIQNPRYQVTQFGKPVTLSCSQTLNHNVMYWYQQKSSQAPKLLFHYYDKDFNNEADTPDNFQSRRPNTSFCFLDIRSPGLGDTAMYLCATSRGSGGETQYFGPGTRLLVL.

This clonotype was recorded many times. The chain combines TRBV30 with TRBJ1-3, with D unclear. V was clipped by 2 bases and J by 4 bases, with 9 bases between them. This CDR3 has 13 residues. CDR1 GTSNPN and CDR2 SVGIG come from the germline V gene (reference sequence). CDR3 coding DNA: TGTGCCTGGAGTTATGGAGCCGGAAACACCATATATTTT. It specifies CAWSYGAGNTIYF.

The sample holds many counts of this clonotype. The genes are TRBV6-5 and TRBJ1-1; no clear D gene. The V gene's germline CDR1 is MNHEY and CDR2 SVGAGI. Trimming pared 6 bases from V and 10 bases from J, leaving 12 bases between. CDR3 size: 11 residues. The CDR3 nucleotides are TGTGCCAGCAGATTTGGAAACGTAGCTTTCTTT. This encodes CASRFGNVAFF.

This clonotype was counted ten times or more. The CDR3 is CASSLGRTPQGTQYF. CDR3 coding DNA: TGTGCCAGCAGTTTAGGGCGGACACCCCAGGGGACCCAGTACTTC. The chain has TRBV12-3 or TRBV12-4 and TRBJ2-5; TRBD1 might be the D (5 bases). V gave up 1 base and J gave up 7 bases, with 16 bases separating them. The CDR3 contains 15 residues.

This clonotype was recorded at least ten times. DNA of the CDR3: TGTGCCTGGAATGCGGCGGGGACAGGGGGCATTGTTGCTGAAGCTTTCTTT. This gives the protein CAWNAAGTGGIVAEAFF. This chain connects TRBV30 to TRBJ1-1; TRBD1 matches 12 bases. The CDR3 runs to 17 residues. J gave up 6 bases and V 4 bases, and 15 bases lay outside the gene matches. Germline V gene sequence: CDR1 GTSNPN, CDR2 SVGIG (reference sequence).

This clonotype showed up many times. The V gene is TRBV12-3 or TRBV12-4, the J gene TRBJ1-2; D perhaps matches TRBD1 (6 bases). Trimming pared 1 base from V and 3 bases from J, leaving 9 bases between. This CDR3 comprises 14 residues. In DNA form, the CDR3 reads TGTGCCAGCAGTTTAGTACAGGGATACTATGGCTACACCTTC. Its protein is CASSLVQGYYGYTF.

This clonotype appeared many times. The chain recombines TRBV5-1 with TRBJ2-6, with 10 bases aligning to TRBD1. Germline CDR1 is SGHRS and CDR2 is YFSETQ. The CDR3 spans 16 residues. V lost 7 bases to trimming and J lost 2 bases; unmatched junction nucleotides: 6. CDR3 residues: CASQTGGATGANVLTF. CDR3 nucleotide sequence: TGCGCCAGCCAGACAGGGGGCGCAACTGGGGCCAACGTCCTGACTTTC.

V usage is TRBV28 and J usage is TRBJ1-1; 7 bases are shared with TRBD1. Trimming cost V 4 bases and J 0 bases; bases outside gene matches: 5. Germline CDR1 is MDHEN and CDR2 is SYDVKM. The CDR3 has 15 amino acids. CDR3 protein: CASSSPQGMNTEAFF. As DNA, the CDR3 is TGTGCCAGCAGTTCCCCACAGGGGATGAACACTGAAGCTTTCTTT.

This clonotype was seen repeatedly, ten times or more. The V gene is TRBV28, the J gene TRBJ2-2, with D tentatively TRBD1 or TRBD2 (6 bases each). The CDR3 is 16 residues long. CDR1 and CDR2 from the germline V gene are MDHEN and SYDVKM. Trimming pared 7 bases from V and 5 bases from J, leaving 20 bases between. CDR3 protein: CASNWGAASGTGELFF. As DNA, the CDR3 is TGTGCCAGCAATTGGGGGGCAGCCAGTGGAACCGGGGAGCTGTTTTTT. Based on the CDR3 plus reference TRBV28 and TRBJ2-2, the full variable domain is DVKVTQSSRYLVKRTGEKVFLECVQDMDHENMFWYRQDPGLGLRLIYFSYDVKMKEKGDIPEGYSVSREKKERFSLILESASTNQTSMYLCASNWGAASGTGELFFGEGSRLTVL.

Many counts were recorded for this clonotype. CDR3 coding DNA: TGTGCCAGTATGGAATCCCCCAGTCCCTCCTACGAGCAGTACTTC. The encoded protein is CASMESPSPSYEQYF. The chain couples TRBV19 to TRBJ2-7; no firm D call. The V end lost 7 bases, the J end lost 0 bases, and 16 bases lay between the germline ends. This CDR3 spans 15 amino acids. Germline V lookup: CDR1 LNHDA, CDR2 SQIVND (reference sequence).

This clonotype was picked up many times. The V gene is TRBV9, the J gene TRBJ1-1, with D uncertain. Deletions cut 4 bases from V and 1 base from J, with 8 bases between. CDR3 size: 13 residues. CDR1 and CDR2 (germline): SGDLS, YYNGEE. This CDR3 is CASSRGKNTEAFF. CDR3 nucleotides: TGTGCCAGCAGCCGTGGGAAGAACACTGAAGCTTTCTTT.

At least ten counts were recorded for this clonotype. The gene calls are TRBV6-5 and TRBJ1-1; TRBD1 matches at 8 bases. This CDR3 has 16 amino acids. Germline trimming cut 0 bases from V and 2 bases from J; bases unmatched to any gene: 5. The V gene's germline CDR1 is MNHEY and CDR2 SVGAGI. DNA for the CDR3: TGTGCCAGCAGTTACTCGTGGACAGGGAGCAACACTGAAGCTTTCTTT. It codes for CASSYSWTGSNTEAFF.